The T cell receptor (beta chain) described here comes from a study of beta chain features in type 1 diabetes. Study results and limitations: There was a moderate but significant shortening of TCRB CDR3s in all four CD4+ subsets of Type 1 diabetes patients.

V shed 3 bases and J shed 2 bases, with 11 bases lying between them. Germline loops: CDR1 LNHDA, CDR2 SQIVND (reference sequence). The CDR3 contains 15 residues. Populations isolated by sorting all had purity greater than 95%. Regarding this clone: Its antigen is currently unknown.

Expressed TCRB transcripts were sequenced, since all the RNA that had been isolated was reverse transcribed. TCRdb's copy holds only in-frame clones and misses some; the assay was immunoSEQ multiplex PCR. The sample lists 250,000 to 300,000 clones, roughly an eighth occurring once. The chain couples TRBV19 to TRBJ2-1; possibly TRBD2 for D (6 bases). This clonotype was obtained from a man aged 25-45 years with type 1 diabetes. Specimen: naive CD4+ T cells from blood. The DNA of the CDR3 is TGTGCCAGTAGTATCCCCGGGAGTGCCTACAATGAGCAGTTCTTC. Its protein product is CASSIPGSAYNEQFF. The whole variable domain, remainder taken from reference TRBV19 and TRBJ2-1, is DGGITQSPKYLFRKEGQNVTLSCEQNLNHDAMYWYRQDPGQGLRLIYYSQIVNDFQKGDIAEGYSVSREKKESFPLTVTSAQKNPTAFYLCASSIPGSAYNEQFFGPGTRLTVL.